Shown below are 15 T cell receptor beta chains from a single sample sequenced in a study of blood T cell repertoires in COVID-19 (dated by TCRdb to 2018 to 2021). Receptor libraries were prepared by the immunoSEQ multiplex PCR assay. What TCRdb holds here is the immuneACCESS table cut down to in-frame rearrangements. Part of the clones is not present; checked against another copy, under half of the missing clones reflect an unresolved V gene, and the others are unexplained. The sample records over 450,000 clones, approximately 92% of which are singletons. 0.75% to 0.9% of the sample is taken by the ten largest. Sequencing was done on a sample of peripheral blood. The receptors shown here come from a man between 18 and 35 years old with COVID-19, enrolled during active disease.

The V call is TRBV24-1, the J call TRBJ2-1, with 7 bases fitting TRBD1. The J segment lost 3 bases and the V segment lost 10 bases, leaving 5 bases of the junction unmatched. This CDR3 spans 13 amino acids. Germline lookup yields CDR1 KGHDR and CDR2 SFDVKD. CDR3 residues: CATGTAVYNEQFF. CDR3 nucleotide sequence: TGTGCCACTGGGACAGCGGTCTACAATGAGCAGTTCTTC.

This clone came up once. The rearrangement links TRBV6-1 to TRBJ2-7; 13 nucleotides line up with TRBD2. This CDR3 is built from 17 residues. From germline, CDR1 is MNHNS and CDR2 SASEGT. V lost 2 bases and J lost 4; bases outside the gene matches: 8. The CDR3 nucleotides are TGTGCCAGCAGTGAAACTAGCGGGGGGGCCTTCAGTTACGAGCAGTACTTC. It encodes CASSETSGGAFSYEQYF.

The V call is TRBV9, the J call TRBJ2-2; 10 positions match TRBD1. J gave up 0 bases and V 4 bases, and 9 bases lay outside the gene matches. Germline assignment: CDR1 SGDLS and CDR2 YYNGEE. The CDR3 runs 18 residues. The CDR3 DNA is TGTGCCAGCAGCACGGGACAGGGGCTTGGCCCGAACACCGGGGAGCTGTTTTTT. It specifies CASSTGQGLGPNTGELFF.

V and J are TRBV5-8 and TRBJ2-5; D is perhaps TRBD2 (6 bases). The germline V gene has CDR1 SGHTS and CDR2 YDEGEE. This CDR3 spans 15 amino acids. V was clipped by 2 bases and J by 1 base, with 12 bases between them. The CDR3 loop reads CASSLGTQIQETQYF. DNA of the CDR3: TGTGCCAGCAGCTTAGGGACTCAGATCCAAGAGACCCAGTACTTC.

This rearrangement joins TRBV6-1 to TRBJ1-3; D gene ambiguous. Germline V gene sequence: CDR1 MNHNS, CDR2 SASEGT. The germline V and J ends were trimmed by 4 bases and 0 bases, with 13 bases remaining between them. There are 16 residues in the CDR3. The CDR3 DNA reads TGTGCCAGCAGTGTTCGGGAGATTAGCTCTGGAAACACCATATATTTT. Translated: CASSVREISSGNTIYF.

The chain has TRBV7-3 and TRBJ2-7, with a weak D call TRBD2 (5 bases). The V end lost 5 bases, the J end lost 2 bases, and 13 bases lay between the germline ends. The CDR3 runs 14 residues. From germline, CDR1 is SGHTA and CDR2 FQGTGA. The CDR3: CASSPDRGAYEQYF. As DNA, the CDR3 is TGTGCCAGCAGCCCGGACCGGGGAGCCTACGAGCAGTACTTC.

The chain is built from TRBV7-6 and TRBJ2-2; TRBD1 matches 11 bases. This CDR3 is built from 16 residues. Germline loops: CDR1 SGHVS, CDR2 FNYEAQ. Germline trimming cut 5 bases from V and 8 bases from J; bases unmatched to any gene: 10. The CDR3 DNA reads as TGTGCCAGCAGCCCGGACAGGGGGCGCTTGACGGGGGAGCTGTTTTTT. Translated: CASSPDRGRLTGELFF.

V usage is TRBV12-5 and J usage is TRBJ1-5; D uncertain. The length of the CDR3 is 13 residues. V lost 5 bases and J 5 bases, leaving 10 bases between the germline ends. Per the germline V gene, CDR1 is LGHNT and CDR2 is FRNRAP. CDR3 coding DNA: TGTGCTAGTGGTGTTAGGGAGGATCAGCCCCAGCATTTT. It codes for CASGVREDQPQHF.

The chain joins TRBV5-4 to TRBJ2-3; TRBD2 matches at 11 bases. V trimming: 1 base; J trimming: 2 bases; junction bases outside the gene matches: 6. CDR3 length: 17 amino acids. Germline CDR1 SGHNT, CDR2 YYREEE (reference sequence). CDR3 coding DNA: TGTGCCAGCAGCTTGTGGACTAGCGGGTTTTTCACAGATACGCAGTATTTT. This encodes CASSLWTSGFFTDTQYF.

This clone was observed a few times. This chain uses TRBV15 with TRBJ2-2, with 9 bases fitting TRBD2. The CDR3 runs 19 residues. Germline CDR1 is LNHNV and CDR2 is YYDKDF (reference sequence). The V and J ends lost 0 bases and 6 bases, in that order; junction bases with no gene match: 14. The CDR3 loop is CATSRESKSLRGGAGELFF. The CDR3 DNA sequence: TGTGCCACCAGCAGAGAATCAAAAAGTCTGCGGGGGGGCGCCGGGGAGCTGTTTTTT.

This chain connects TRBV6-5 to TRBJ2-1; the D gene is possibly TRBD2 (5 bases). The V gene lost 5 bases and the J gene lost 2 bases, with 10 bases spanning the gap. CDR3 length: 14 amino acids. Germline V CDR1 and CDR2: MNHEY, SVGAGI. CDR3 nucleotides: TGTGCCAGCAGTAGTCGGCGGGCCTACAATGAGCAGTTCTTC. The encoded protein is CASSSRRAYNEQFF.

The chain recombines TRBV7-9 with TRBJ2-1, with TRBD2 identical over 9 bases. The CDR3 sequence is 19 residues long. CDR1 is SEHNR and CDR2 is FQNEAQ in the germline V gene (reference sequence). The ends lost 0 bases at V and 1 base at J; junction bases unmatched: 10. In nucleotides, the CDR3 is TGTGCCAGCAGCTTAGCCCTCGGGGTAGCGGGAGTGTCCTACAATGAGCAGTTCTTC. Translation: CASSLALGVAGVSYNEQFF. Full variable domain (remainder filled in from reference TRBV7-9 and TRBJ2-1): DTGVSQNPRHKITKRGQNVTFRCDPISEHNRLYWYRQTLGQGPEFLTYFQNEAQLEKSRLLSDRFSAERPKGSFSTLEIQRTEQGDSAMYLCASSLALGVAGVSYNEQFFGPGTRLTVL.

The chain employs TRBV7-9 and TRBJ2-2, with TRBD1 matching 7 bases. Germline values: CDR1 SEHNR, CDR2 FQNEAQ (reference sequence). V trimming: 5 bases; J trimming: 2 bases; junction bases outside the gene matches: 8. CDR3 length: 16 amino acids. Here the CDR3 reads CASSRLDRKNTGELFF. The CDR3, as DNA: TGTGCCAGCAGCAGATTGGACAGGAAAAACACCGGGGAGCTGTTTTTT.

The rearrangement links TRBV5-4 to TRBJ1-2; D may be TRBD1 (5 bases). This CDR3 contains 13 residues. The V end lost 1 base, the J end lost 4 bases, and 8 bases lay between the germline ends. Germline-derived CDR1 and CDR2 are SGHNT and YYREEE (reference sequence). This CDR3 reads CASSLYGGYGYTF. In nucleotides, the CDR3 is TGTGCCAGCAGCTTGTACGGGGGCTATGGCTACACCTTC. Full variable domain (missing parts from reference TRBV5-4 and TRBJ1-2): ETGVTQSPTHLIKTRGQQVTLRCSSQSGHNTVSWYQQALGQGPQFIFQYYREEENGRGNFPPRFSGLQFPNYSSELNVNALELDDSALYLCASSLYGGYGYTFGSGTRLTVV.

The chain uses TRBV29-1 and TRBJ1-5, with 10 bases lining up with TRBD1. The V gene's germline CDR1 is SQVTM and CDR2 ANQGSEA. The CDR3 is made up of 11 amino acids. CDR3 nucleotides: TGCAGGACAGGGGGCTTTCAGCCCCAGCATTTT. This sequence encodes CRTGGFQPQHF.